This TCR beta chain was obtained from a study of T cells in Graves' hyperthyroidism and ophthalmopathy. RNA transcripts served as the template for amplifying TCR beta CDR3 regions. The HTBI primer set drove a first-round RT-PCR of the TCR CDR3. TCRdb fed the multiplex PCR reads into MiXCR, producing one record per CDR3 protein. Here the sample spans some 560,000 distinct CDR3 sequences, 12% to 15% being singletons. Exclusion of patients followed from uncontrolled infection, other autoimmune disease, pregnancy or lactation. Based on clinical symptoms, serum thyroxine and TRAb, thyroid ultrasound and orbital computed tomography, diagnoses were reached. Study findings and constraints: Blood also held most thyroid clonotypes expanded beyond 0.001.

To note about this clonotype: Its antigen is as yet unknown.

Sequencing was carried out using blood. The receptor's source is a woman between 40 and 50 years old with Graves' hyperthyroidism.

The CDR3 DNA follows: TGTGCCAGCGGAGGGGTCGGGAGTGGCGCAGATACGCAGTATTTT. Residues: CASGGVGSGADTQYF. The V and J genes are TRBV3-1 and TRBJ2-3, with D possibly being TRBD2 (6 bases). V lost 8 bases to trimming and J lost 4 bases, with 19 bases between them. This CDR3 is 15 amino acids long. The V gene's germline CDR1 is LGHDT and CDR2 YNNKEL (reference sequence).